Each of the 25 T cell receptor beta chains below was sequenced from the same sample in a study of CD8 T cells in Susac syndrome. RNA, at about 0.45 to 1 ug, was reverse transcribed with random hexamers. From the immunoSEQ multiplex PCR reads, TCRdb called clonotypes with MiXCR, one entry per CDR3 protein. The table records about 150,000 distinct CDR3 sequences, around 95% of them present only once. Sequenced material: CD8+ T cells from PBMCs. The receptors were gathered from a human donor with multiple sclerosis.

This chain joins TRBV12-3 or TRBV12-4 and TRBJ1-5, with D possibly TRBD1 on 6 matching bases. The V and J ends lost 5 bases and 2 bases respectively, with 13 bases between them. CDR3 length equals 15 residues. CDR3 in amino acids: CASSPETGGNQPQHF. The DNA for the CDR3 is TGTGCCAGCAGTCCAGAGACAGGAGGCAATCAGCCCCAGCATTTT.

The chain couples TRBV7-3 to TRBJ2-1; no clear D gene. The CDR3 totals 16 residues. Germline-derived CDR1 and CDR2 are SGHTA and FQGTGA. V was trimmed by 5 bases and J by 8 bases, leaving 22 bases between them. Here the CDR3 reads CASSPVIGTYWDEQFF. CDR3 DNA sequence: TGTGCCAGCAGCCCTGTGATTGGTACCTATTGGGATGAGCAGTTCTTC.

V gene TRBV2 combines with J gene TRBJ2-1; D may be TRBD2 (6 bases). Germline values: CDR1 SNHLY, CDR2 FYNNEI. Between the trimmed V and J ends, which lost 1 base and 3 bases, there was a span of 16 bases. The CDR3 contains 17 residues. The CDR3: CASSEVEAGFVYNEQFF. CDR3 DNA sequence: TGTGCCAGCAGTGAAGTCGAGGCGGGATTTGTCTACAATGAGCAGTTCTTC.

The chain joins TRBV30 to TRBJ1-2; D not resolved. Trimming shortened V by 7 bases and J by 6 bases, and 9 bases separated the two germline ends. From germline, CDR1 is GTSNPN and CDR2 SVGIG (reference sequence). This CDR3 comprises 10 residues. In DNA, the CDR3 is TGTGCCTACACGAGGAATGGCTACACCTTC. Translating gives CAYTRNGYTF.

This chain connects TRBV27 to TRBJ1-6; D not resolved. The CDR3 runs to 14 residues. V was clipped by 5 bases and J by 10 bases, with 15 bases between them. Germline V CDR1 and CDR2: MNHEY, SMNVEV (reference sequence). The CDR3 DNA reads TGTGCCAGCAGTAGCCGAGCCTTGGGGTCACCCCTCCACTTT. It translates to CASSSRALGSPLHF.

In its sample, this clonotype was seen a few times. The gene calls are TRBV13 and TRBJ2-1, with D unclear. Germline V gene lookup returns CDR1 PRHDT and CDR2 FYEKMQ (reference sequence). This CDR3 region has 12 residues. V was shortened by 4 bases and J by 10 bases, with 11 bases between the two germline ends. CDR3 protein: CASSSTSLEQFF. The CDR3 region has the DNA TGTGCCAGCAGCTCCACTTCCCTGGAGCAGTTCTTC.

In DNA, the CDR3 is TGCAGTGCTAGAGTCTCGGGGCAGGGCAAAAACATTCAGTACTTC. Protein sequence: CSARVSGQGKNIQYF. This chain uses TRBV20-1 with TRBJ2-4; the D gene could be TRBD1 or TRBD2 (5 bases each). This CDR3 has 15 amino acids. V was cut by 1 base and J by 3 bases, with 13 bases left in between. Per the germline V gene, CDR1 is DFQATT and CDR2 is SNEGSKA (reference sequence).

The chain employs TRBV29-1 and TRBJ1-1; D is uncertain. The V and J ends lost 8 bases and 1 base respectively, with 17 bases between them. The CDR3 covers 14 residues. CDR1 and CDR2 from the germline V gene are SQVTM and ANQGSEA. Written as DNA, the CDR3 is TGCAGCCCGCGTCTCGGACGTTGGAACACTGAAGCTTTCTTT. Amino acids: CSPRLGRWNTEAFF.

The rearrangement uses TRBV20-1 and TRBJ2-6; 11 bases line up with TRBD2. Trimming removed 6 bases from V and 1 base from J; junction bases left unmatched: 5. Germline V lookup: CDR1 DFQATT, CDR2 SNEGSKA (reference sequence). CDR3 size: 16 residues. In nucleotides, the CDR3 is TGCAGTGCGTTAGCGGGGGGGATGTCTGGGGCCAACGTCCTGACTTTC. Protein: CSALAGGMSGANVLTF.

The genes are TRBV29-1 and TRBJ2-1, with a tentative D call TRBD1 (5 bases). The ends were cut back, 3 bases at V and 0 bases at J, with 12 bases in the middle. This CDR3 contains 15 residues. Germline-derived CDR1 and CDR2 are SQVTM and ANQGSEA. CDR3 amino acids: CSVDARASSYNEQFF. The CDR3, as DNA: TGCAGCGTTGACGCCAGGGCAAGCTCCTACAATGAGCAGTTCTTC.

V is TRBV14 and J is TRBJ1-2; D ambiguous. The CDR3 is 14 residues long. The germline V and J ends were trimmed by 3 bases and 2 bases, with 10 bases remaining between them. From germline, CDR1 is SGHDN and CDR2 FVKESK. CDR3 protein: CASSQGIPNYGYTF. The CDR3 coding sequence is TGTGCCAGCAGCCAGGGAATCCCAAACTATGGCTACACCTTC.

The chain joins TRBV9 to TRBJ2-2; no definite D call. The germline V gene encodes CDR1 SGDLS and CDR2 YYNGEE. The CDR3 is 13 residues long. The V end was cut by 7 bases, the J end by 0 bases, with 7 bases between. The CDR3 is CASGDSNTGELFF. CDR3 coding DNA: TGTGCCAGCGGAGACTCGAACACCGGGGAGCTGTTTTTT. The full variable domain, in which reference TRBV9 and TRBJ2-2 provide the parts outside the CDR3, is DSGVTQTPKHLITATGQRVTLRCSPRSGDLSVYWYQQSLDQGLQFLIQYYNGEERAKGNILERFSAQQFPDLHSELNLSSLELGDSALYFCASGDSNTGELFFGEGSRLTVL.

V gene TRBV12-3 or TRBV12-4 combines with J gene TRBJ1-5, with 8 nucleotides matching TRBD1. Germline trimming cut 5 bases from V and 2 bases from J; bases unmatched to any gene: 5. There are 15 residues in the CDR3. CDR3 amino acids: CASSHLDRGNQPQHF. The CDR3 DNA sequence: TGTGCCAGCAGTCACTTGGACAGGGGCAATCAGCCCCAGCATTTT.

This chain links TRBV5-1 with TRBJ2-5; 8 nucleotides align to TRBD1. The CDR3 runs 16 residues. Trimming cost V 4 bases and J 0 bases; bases outside gene matches: 8. Germline assignment: CDR1 SGHRS and CDR2 YFSETQ. The CDR3 spells CASSTVGQGYQETQYF. CDR3 sequence (DNA): TGCGCCAGCAGCACCGTAGGACAGGGATACCAAGAGACCCAGTACTTC. The entire variable domain, with the rest obtained from reference TRBV5-1 and TRBJ2-5, is as follows: KAGVTQTPRYLIKTRGQQVTLSCSPISGHRSVSWYQQTPGQGLQFLFEYFSETQRNKGNFPGRFSGRQFSNSRSEMNVSTLELGDSALYLCASSTVGQGYQETQYFGPGTRLLVL.

As concerns this clonotype: Germline is not matched at one junction end, which may reflect a read error. The chain carries TRBV20-1 and TRBJ1-4, with D perhaps TRBD1 (5 bases). This CDR3 region has 13 residues. Germline lookup yields CDR1 DFQATT and CDR2 SNEGSKA (reference sequence). The CDR3 is CSAREVGDLNPSF. The DNA of the CDR3 is TGCAGTGCTAGAGAGGTAGGGGACCTGAACCCCTCCTTT.

This chain links TRBV27 with TRBJ1-1; D might be TRBD1 (5 bases). Trimming stripped 0 bases from V and 4 bases from J, with 12 bases between. The CDR3 covers 15 residues. Germline assignment: CDR1 MNHEY and CDR2 SMNVEV (reference sequence). The CDR3 DNA reads as TGTGCCAGCAGTTTATCGACTAACGGGGCCACTGAAGCTTTCTTT. Translating it yields CASSLSTNGATEAFF.

V and J are TRBV7-9 and TRBJ2-3; no firm D call. V was pared by 2 bases and J by 6 bases, with 9 bases between. Germline V gene sequence: CDR1 SEHNR, CDR2 FQNEAQ (reference sequence). CDR3 length: 13 amino acids. CDR3 bases: TGTGCCAGCAGCTTAATCGTTCTGGATACGCAGTATTTT. Translation: CASSLIVLDTQYF.

This chain uses TRBV4-1 with TRBJ2-5; TRBD2 agrees at 12 bases. The trim removed 2 bases at V and 4 bases at J, leaving 5 bases unmatched. This CDR3 has 16 amino acids. Germline lookup yields CDR1 MGHRA and CDR2 YSYEKL. The CDR3 sequence: CASSQLAGGRAETQYF. The CDR3 DNA follows: TGCGCCAGCAGCCAACTAGCGGGGGGGCGGGCAGAGACCCAGTACTTC.

The V gene is TRBV20-1, the J gene TRBJ2-3; D not certain. Looked up from germline, CDR1 is DFQATT and CDR2 is SNEGSKA (reference sequence). Trimming removed 6 bases at V and 4 bases at J, with 17 bases between. The CDR3 is made up of 14 amino acids. The CDR3 DNA sequence: TGCAGTGCCCAGCTAAACCCCACACCAGATACGCAGTATTTT. This encodes CSAQLNPTPDTQYF.

The genes are TRBV4-1 and TRBJ2-1, with 8 bases lining up with TRBD1. The V gene's germline CDR1 is MGHRA and CDR2 YSYEKL. The V gene end was trimmed by 4 bases and the J gene end by 0 bases; junction bases not matched to a gene: 8. CDR3 size: 17 residues. In DNA, the CDR3 is TGCGCCAGCAGCCGGGACAGGAGTCAGAGCTCCTACAATGAGCAGTTCTTC. This gives the protein CASSRDRSQSSYNEQFF.

This sequence joins TRBV29-1 and TRBJ1-1, with a possible D match to TRBD1 (5 bases). V lost 3 bases and J 6 bases, leaving 8 bases between the germline ends. CDR1 and CDR2 (germline): SQVTM, ANQGSEA. The CDR3 consists of 11 residues. For the CDR3, the DNA is TGCAGCGTTGAGGCGGGGGCTGAAGCTTTCTTT. Its translation: CSVEAGAEAFF.

This chain uses TRBV7-9 with TRBJ2-5; 9 positions match TRBD2. In germline, CDR1 is SEHNR, CDR2 FQNEAQ (reference sequence). The CDR3 is 17 amino acids. Losses at the gene ends were 7 bases for V and 4 bases for J; bases not matched to a gene: 16. The CDR3 nucleotides are TGTGCCAGCACCGTACTGAGGGGGCTAGCGGGGACAGAGACCCAGTACTTC. Translated: CASTVLRGLAGTETQYF.

The J gene is TRBJ2-7, the V gene TRBV29-1; no reliable D call. V lost 2 bases to trimming and J lost 1 base, with 12 bases between them. This CDR3 comprises 14 residues. Germline values: CDR1 SQVTM, CDR2 ANQGSEA. The CDR3 nucleotides read TGCAGCGTTGAAAACAGCTTTGGGTCCTACGAGCAGTACTTC. The encoded protein is CSVENSFGSYEQYF.

The J gene is TRBJ2-7, the V gene TRBV20-1; D is uncertain. The CDR3 is 13 amino acids. From germline, CDR1 is DFQATT and CDR2 SNEGSKA (reference sequence). V dropped 0 bases and J dropped 1 base, with 7 bases sitting between them. The CDR3: CSARDPESYEQYV. CDR3 in DNA: TGCAGTGCTAGAGACCCAGAGTCCTACGAGCAGTACGTC.

This chain joins TRBV7-9 and TRBJ1-2; TRBD1 is a possible D gene (6 bases). This CDR3 spans 17 amino acids. V lost 3 bases, J lost 1 base, and 18 bases lay in between. CDR1 SEHNR and CDR2 FQNEAQ come from the germline V gene (reference sequence). Here the CDR3 reads CASSFNREPSNNYGYTF. The CDR3 nucleotides are TGTGCCAGCAGCTTTAACAGGGAACCTTCAAATAACTATGGCTACACCTTC.